Listed here is a single TCR beta chain. Its antigen is unidentified. The PCR used 60 Vbeta and 13 Jbeta primers. TCRdb's copy holds only in-frame clones and misses some; the assay was immunoSEQ multiplex PCR. This table holds 95,000 to 150,000 clones, 77% found once. The data are from a study of cytomegalovirus exposure and HLA in healthy donors. General study points: Analyzed later, most CMV-associated TCR beta chains appeared HLA-restricted. Researchers reported that a few CMV-associated chains were confirmed in vitro as CMV antigen-specific.

This CDR3 contains 17 residues. The ends lost 0 bases at V and 4 bases at J; junction bases unmatched: 10. Germline-derived CDR1 and CDR2 are SGHRS and YFSETQ. The sample consisted of PBMCs. The rearrangement links TRBV5-1 to TRBJ2-7; TRBD1 aligns across 10 bases. The clonotype was recovered from a human donor in good health. Written as DNA, the CDR3 is TGCGCCAGCAGCTTGGTAGGTGCGGACAGGGGGGCGTACGAGCAGTACTTC. Protein product: CASSLVGADRGAYEQYF.